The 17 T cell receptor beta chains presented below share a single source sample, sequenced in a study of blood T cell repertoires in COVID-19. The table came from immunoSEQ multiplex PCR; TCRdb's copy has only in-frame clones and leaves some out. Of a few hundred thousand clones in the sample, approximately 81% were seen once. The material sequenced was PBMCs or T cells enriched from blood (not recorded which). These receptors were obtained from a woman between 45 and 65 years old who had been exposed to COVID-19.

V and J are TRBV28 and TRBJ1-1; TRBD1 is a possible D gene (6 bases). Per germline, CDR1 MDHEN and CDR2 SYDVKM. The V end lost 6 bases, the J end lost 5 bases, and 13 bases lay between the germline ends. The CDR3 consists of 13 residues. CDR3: CASRQGIGTEAFF. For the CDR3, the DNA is TGTGCCAGCAGGCAGGGGATTGGGACTGAAGCTTTCTTT.

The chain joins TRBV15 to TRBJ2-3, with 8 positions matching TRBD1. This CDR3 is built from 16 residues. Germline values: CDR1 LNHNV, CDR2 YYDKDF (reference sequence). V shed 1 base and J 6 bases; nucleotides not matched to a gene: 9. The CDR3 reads CATSRGTDRVVDTQYF. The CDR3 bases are TGTGCCACCAGCAGAGGGACGGACAGGGTCGTGGATACGCAGTATTTT.

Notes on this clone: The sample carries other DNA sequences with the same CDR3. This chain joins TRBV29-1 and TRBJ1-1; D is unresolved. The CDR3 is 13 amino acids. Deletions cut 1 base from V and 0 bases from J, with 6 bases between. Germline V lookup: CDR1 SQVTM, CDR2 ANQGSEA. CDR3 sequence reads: CSVEGRLNTEAFF. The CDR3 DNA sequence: TGCAGCGTTGAAGGTCGTTTGAACACTGAAGCTTTCTTT.

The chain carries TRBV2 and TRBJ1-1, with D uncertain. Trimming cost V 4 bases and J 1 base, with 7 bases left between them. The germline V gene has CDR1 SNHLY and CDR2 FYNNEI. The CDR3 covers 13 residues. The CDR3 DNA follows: TGTGCCAGCAGTGCCACAGAGAACACTGAAGCTTTCTTT. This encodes CASSATENTEAFF.

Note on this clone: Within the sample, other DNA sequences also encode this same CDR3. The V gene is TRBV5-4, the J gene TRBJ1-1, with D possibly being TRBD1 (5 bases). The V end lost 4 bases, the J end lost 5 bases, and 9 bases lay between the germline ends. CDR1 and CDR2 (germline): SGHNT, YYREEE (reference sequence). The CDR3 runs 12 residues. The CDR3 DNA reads TGTGCCAGCAGCCTCCAGGGAACTGAAGCTTTCTTT. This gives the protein CASSLQGTEAFF.

The CDR3 region is CASSERDRNGYTF. The CDR3 DNA follows: TGTGCCAGCAGTGAACGGGACAGAAATGGCTACACCTTC. The V gene is TRBV25-1, the J gene TRBJ1-2; 7 positions agree with TRBD1. V trimming: 2 bases; J trimming: 6 bases; junction bases outside the gene matches: 3. This CDR3 contains 13 residues. Germline lookup yields CDR1 MGHDK and CDR2 SYGVNS.

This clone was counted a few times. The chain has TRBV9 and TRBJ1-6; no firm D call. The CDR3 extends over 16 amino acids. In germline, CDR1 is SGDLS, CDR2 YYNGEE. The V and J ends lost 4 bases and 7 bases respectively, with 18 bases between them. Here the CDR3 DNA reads TGTGCCAGCAGCCCTCGATTATCGACGGAGAATTCACCCCTCCACTTT. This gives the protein CASSPRLSTENSPLHF.

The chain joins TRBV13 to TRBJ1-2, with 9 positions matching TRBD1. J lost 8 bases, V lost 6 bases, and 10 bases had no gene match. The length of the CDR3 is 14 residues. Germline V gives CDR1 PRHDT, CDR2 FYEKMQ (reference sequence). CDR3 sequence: CASREAGTGWGYTF. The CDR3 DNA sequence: TGTGCCAGCAGGGAGGCCGGGACAGGGTGGGGCTACACCTTC.

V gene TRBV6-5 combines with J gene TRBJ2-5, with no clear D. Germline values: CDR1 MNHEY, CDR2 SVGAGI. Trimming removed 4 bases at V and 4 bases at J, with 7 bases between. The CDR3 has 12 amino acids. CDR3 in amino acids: CASSSQLETQYF. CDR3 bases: TGTGCCAGCAGTTCTCAGTTAGAGACCCAGTACTTC.

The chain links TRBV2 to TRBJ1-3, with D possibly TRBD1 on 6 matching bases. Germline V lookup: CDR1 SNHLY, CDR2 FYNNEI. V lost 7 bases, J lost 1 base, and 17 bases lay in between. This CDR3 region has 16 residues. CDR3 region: CASNNQGLLSGNTIYF. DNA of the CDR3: TGTGCCAGCAATAATCAGGGGTTGTTGTCTGGAAACACCATATATTTT.

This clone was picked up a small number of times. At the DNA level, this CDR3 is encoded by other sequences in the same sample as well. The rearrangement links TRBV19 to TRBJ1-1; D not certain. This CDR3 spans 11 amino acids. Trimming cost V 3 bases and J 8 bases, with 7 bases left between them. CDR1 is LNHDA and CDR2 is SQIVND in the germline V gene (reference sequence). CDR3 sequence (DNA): TGTGCCAGTAGTATCCGGGTGGAAGCTTTCTTT. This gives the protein CASSIRVEAFF.

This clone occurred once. The chain's CDR3 is CASSFSGGEQYF. The CDR3 nucleotides are TGTGCCAGCAGCTTTAGCGGGGGCGAGCAGTACTTC. The chain employs TRBV7-2 and TRBJ2-7; 9 nucleotides line up with TRBD2. The V gene end was trimmed by 3 bases and the J gene end by 6 bases; junction bases not matched to a gene: 0. Germline V gene lookup returns CDR1 SGHTA and CDR2 FQGNSA. The CDR3 contains 12 residues.

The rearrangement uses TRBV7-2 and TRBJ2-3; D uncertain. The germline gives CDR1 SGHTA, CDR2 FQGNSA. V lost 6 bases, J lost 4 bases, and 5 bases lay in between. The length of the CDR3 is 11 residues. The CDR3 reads CASRIADTQYF. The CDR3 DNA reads TGTGCCAGCAGAATAGCAGATACGCAGTATTTT.

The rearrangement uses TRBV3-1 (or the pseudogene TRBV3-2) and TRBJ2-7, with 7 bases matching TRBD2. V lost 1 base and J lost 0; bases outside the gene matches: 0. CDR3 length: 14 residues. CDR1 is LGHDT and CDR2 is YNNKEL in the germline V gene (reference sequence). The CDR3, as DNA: TGTGCCAGCAGCCAAGGGGGGGGCTCCTACGAGCAGTACTTC. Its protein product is CASSQGGGSYEQYF.

CDR3 loop: CASSLEASGGRTDTQYF. The CDR3 nucleotides read TGTGCCAGCAGCTTAGAGGCTAGCGGGGGGAGGACAGATACGCAGTATTTT. The chain is built from TRBV7-2 and TRBJ2-3, with 11 bases fitting TRBD2. In germline, CDR1 is SGHTA, CDR2 FQGNSA. The CDR3 has 17 amino acids. J lost 3 bases, V lost 1 base, and 6 bases had no gene match. The entire variable domain, with the rest obtained from reference TRBV7-2 and TRBJ2-3, is as follows: GAGVSQSPSNKVTEKGKDVELRCDPISGHTALYWYRQSLGQGLEFLIYFQGNSAPDKSGLPSDRFSAERTGGSVSTLTIQRTQQEDSAVYLCASSLEASGGRTDTQYFGPGTRLTVL.

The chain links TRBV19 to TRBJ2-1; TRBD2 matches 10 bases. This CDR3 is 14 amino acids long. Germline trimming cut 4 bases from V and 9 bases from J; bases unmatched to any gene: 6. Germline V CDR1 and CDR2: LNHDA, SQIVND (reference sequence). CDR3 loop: CASSKAGGSGEQFF. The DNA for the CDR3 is TGTGCCAGTAGTAAAGCGGGGGGGAGTGGTGAGCAGTTCTTC.

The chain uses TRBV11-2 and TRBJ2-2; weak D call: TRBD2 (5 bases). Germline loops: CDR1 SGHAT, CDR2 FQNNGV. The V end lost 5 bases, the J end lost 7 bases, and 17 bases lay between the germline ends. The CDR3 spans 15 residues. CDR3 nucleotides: TGTGCCAGCAGCCACTATCTGGGGAGAGGCGGGGAGCTGTTTTTT. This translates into CASSHYLGRGGELFF.